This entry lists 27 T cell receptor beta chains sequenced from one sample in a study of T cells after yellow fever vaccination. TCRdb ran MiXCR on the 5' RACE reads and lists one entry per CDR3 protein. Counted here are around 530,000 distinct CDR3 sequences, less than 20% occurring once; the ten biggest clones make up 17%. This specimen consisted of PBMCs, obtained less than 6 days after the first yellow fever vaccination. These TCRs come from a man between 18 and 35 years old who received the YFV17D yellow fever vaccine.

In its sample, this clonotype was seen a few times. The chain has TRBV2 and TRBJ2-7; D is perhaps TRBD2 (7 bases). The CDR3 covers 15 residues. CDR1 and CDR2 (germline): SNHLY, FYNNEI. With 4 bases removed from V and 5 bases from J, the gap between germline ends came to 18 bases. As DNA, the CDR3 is TGTGCCAGCAGTGGGCGTGCGGGGGCCCTAAACGAGCAGTACTTC. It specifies CASSGRAGALNEQYF.

The CDR3 region has the DNA TGTGCCAGCAGCCAAGGTGATAGCGGGGACTACCAAGAGACCCAGTACTTC. Its protein is CASSQGDSGDYQETQYF. This chain joins TRBV3-1 and TRBJ2-5, with 8 bases aligning to TRBD2. Germline CDR1 reads LGHDT; CDR2 reads YNNKEL (reference sequence). After removal of 1 base from V and 0 bases from J, the junction contained 7 bases not matched to a gene. This CDR3 region has 17 residues.

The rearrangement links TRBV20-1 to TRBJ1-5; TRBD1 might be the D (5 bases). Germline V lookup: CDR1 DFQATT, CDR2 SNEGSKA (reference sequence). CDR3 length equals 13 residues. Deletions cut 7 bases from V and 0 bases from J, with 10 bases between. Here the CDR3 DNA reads TGCAGTGTGGTCAGGGATAGCAATCAGCCCCAGCATTTT. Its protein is CSVVRDSNQPQHF.

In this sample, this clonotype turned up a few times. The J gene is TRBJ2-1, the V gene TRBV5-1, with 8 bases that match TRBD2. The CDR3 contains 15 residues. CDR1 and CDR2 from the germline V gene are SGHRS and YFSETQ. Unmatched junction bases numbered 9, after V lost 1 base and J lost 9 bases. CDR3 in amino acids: CASSLSRGEKVEQFF. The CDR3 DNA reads TGCGCCAGCAGCTTGTCGCGGGGGGAAAAGGTTGAGCAGTTCTTC.

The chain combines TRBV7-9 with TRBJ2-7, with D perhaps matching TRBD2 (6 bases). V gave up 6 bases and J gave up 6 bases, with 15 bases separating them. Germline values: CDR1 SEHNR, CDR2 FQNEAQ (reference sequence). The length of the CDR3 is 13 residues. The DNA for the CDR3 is TGTGCCAGCAGGTCCGGGTTGGGGGGCGAGCAGTACTTC. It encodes CASRSGLGGEQYF.

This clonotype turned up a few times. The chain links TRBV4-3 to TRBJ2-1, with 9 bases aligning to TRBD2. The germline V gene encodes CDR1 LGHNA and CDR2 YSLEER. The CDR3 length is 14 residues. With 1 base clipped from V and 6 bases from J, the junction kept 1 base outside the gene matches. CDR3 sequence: CASSQGLAANEQFF. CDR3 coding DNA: TGCGCCAGCAGCCAAGGACTAGCGGCCAATGAGCAGTTCTTC.

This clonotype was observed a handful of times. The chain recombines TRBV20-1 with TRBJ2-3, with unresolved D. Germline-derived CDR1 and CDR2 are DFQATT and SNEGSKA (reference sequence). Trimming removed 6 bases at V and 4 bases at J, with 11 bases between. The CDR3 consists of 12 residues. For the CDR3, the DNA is TGCAGTGCAGTACCTATCGCAGATACGCAGTATTTT. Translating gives CSAVPIADTQYF.

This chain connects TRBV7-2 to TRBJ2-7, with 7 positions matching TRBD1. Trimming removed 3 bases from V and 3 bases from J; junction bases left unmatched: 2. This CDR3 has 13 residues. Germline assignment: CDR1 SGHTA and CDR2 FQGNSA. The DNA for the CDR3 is TGTGCCAGCAGCTTTAGGGGGCTCTACGAGCAGTACGTC. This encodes CASSFRGLYEQYV.

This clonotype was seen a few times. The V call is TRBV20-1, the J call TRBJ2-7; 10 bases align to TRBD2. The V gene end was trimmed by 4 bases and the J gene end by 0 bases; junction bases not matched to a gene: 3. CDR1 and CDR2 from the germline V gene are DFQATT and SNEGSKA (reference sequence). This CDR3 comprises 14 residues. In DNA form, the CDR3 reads TGCAGTGCTATAGCGGGGGGCTTCTCCTACGAGCAGTACGTC. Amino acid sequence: CSAIAGGFSYEQYV.

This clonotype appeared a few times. CDR3 in amino acids: CASSLESAEDTQYF. CDR3 in DNA: TGCGCCAGCAGCTTGGAATCCGCGGAAGATACGCAGTATTTT. The genes are TRBV5-1 and TRBJ2-3; D is unresolved. V dropped 0 bases and J dropped 5 bases, with 10 bases sitting between them. The CDR3 consists of 14 residues. CDR1 SGHRS and CDR2 YFSETQ come from the germline V gene.

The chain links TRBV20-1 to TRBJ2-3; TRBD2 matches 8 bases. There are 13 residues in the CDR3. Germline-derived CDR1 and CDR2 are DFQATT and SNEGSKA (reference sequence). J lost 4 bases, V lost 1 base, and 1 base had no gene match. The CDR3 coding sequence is TGCAGTGCTAGAGCGGGGGGGCCAGATACGCAGTATTTT. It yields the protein CSARAGGPDTQYF.

The CDR3 bases are TGCGCCAGCAGCTTGGCTTTGGTGGAAGGTCCCTACGAGCAGTACTTC. This translates into CASSLALVEGPYEQYF. The chain carries TRBV5-1 and TRBJ2-7; no definite D call. Germline V gives CDR1 SGHRS, CDR2 YFSETQ. CDR3 length equals 16 residues. V lost 0 bases, J lost 2 bases, and 15 bases lay in between.

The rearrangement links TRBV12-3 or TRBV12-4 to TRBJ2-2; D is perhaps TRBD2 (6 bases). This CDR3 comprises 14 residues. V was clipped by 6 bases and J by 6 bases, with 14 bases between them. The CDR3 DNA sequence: TGTGCCAGCAGCCCTGGGACTTCCCCCGGGGAGCTGTTTTTT. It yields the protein CASSPGTSPGELFF.

The CDR3 protein is CASSISGRGIGQYF. The CDR3 bases are TGTGCCAGTAGTATATCCGGCAGAGGGATCGGGCAGTACTTC. The J gene is TRBJ2-7, the V gene TRBV19; maybe TRBD2 (5 bases). Trimming cost V 2 bases and J 9 bases, with 17 bases left between them. The CDR3 loop spans 14 amino acids. The germline V gene has CDR1 LNHDA and CDR2 SQIVND (reference sequence). Based on the CDR3 plus reference TRBV19 and TRBJ2-7, the full variable domain is DGGITQSPKYLFRKEGQNVTLSCEQNLNHDAMYWYRQDPGQGLRLIYYSQIVNDFQKGDIAEGYSVSREKKESFPLTVTSAQKNPTAFYLCASSISGRGIGQYFGPGTRLTVT.

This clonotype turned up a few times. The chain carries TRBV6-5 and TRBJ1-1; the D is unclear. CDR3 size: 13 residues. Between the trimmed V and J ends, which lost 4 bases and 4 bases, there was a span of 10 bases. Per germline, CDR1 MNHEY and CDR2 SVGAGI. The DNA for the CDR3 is TGTGCCAGCAGTTTGGCGGGGTTCACTGAAGCTTTCTTT. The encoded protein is CASSLAGFTEAFF.

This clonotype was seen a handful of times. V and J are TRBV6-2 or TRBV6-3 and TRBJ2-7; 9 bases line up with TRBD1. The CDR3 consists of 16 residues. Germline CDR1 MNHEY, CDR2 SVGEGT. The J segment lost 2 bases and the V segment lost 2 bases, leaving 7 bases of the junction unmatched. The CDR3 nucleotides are TGTGCCAGCAGTTACCCTCGGGGACAGGGAACCTACGAGCAGTACTTC. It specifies CASSYPRGQGTYEQYF.

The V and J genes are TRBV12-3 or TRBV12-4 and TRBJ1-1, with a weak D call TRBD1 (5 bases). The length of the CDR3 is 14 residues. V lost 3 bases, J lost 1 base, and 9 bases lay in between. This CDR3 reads CASSFWQGNTEAFF. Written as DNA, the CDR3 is TGTGCCAGCAGTTTTTGGCAGGGGAACACTGAAGCTTTCTTT.

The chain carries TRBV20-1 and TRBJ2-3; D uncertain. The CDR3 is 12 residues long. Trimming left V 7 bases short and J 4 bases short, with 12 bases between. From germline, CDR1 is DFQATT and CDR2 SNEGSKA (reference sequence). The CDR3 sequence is CSGFSGSDTQYF. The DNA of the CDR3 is TGCAGTGGTTTTTCCGGGTCAGATACGCAGTATTTT.

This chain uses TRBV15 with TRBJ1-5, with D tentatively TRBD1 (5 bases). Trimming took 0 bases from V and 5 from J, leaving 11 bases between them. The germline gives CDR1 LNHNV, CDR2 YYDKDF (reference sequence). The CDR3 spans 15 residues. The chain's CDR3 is CATSRDRQGDQPQHF. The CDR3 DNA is TGTGCCACCAGCAGAGATCGCCAGGGTGATCAGCCCCAGCATTTT.

The CDR3 DNA reads TGTGCCAGCAGCCTCCGGACTAGCGGGGGGTACTCTAGCACAGATACGCAGTATTTT. It encodes CASSLRTSGGYSSTDTQYF. This chain joins TRBV4-2 and TRBJ2-3, with 14 bases that match TRBD2. Germline V CDR1 and CDR2: LGHNA, YNFKEQ. The CDR3 runs to 19 residues. Losses at the gene ends were 4 bases for V and 0 bases for J; bases not matched to a gene: 9.

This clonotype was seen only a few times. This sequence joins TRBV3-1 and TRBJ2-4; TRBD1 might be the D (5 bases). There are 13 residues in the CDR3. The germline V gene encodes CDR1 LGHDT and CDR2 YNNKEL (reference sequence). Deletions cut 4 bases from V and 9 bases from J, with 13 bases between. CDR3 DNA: TGTGCCAGCAGCCCGTTGGGGCTTTCCATTCAGTACTTC. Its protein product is CASSPLGLSIQYF.

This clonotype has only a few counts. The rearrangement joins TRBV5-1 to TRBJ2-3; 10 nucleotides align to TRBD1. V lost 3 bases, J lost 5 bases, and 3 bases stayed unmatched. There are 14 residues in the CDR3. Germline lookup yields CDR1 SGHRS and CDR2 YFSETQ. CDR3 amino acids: CASSWGQGKDTQYF. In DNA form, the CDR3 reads TGCGCCAGCAGCTGGGGACAGGGGAAAGATACGCAGTATTTT.

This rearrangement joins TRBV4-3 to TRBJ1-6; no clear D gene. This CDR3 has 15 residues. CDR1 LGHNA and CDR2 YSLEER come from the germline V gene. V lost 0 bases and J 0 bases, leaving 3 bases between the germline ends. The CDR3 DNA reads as TGCGCCAGCAGCCAAGAGTTCTCCTATAATTCACCCCTCCACTTT. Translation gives CASSQEFSYNSPLHF.

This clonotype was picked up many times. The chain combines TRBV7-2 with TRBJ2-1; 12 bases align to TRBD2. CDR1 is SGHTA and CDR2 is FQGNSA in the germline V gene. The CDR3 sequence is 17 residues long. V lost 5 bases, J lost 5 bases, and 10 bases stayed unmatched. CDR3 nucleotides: TGTGCCAGCAGCCCCAGGCTCACTAGCGGGGGGAACAATGAGCAGTTCTTC. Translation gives CASSPRLTSGGNNEQFF.

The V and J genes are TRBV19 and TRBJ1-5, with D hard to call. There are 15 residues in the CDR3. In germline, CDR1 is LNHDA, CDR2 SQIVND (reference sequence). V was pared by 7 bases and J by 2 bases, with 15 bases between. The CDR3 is CASKRSGGGNQPQHF. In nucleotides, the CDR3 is TGTGCCAGTAAGCGTTCGGGAGGCGGCAATCAGCCCCAGCATTTT.

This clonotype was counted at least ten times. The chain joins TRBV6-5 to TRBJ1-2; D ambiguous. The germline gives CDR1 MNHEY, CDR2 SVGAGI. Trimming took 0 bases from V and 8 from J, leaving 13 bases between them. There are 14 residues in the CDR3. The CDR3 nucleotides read TGTGCCAGCAGTTACTCCGTCAGGACGGGAGGCTACACCTTC. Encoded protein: CASSYSVRTGGYTF.

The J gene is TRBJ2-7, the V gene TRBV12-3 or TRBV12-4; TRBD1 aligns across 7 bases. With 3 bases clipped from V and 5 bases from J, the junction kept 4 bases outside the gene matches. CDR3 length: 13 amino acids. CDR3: CASSFYDRDEQYF. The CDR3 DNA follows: TGTGCCAGCAGTTTCTATGACAGGGACGAGCAGTACTTC.